The source of this T cell receptor (beta chain) is a study of vaccination and CD4 T cells after COVID-19. Trimming took off 5 bases at V and 3 bases at J, with 11 bases between the two ends. The CDR3 extends over 14 amino acids. Germline V gene lookup returns CDR1 MNHNS and CDR2 SASEGT. TCRdb independently ran MiXCR on the PCR reads; one entry per CDR3 protein. The data show about 18,000 distinct CDR3 sequences, with around 62% seen just once and 0.85% to 1.3% held by the top ten. The source is a human donor who had recovered from COVID-19. Here the sequenced sample was CD4+ T cells from blood, taken before SARS-CoV-2 vaccination. This chain joins TRBV6-1 and TRBJ2-1; no definite D call. CDR3 sequence reads: CASSRVRDYNEQFF. The DNA of the CDR3 is TGTGCCAGCAGTCGAGTAAGGGACTACAATGAGCAGTTCTTC.